The present entry profiles one T cell receptor beta chain with its context. One entry per CDR3 protein results from TCRdb running MiXCR on the reads. This table has about 180,000 distinct CDR3 sequences, under 15% appearing once. The data are from a study of T cell repertoires in cytomegalovirus infection. The CDR3 spans 15 residues. Trimming shortened V by 6 bases and J by 2 bases, and 14 bases separated the two germline ends. Germline V gene sequence: CDR1 MDHEN, CDR2 SYDVKM. The sequenced material came from PBMCs. The TCR comes from a human donor in good health (CMV status not recorded). Some clones in this sample may be carry-over from other donors' samples. The genes are TRBV28 and TRBJ1-5, with D possibly matching TRBD1 (6 bases). CDR3 amino acids: CASSPGGAGNQPQHF. CDR3 DNA sequence: TGTGCCAGCAGCCCGGGGGGGGCTGGCAATCAGCCCCAGCATTTT.